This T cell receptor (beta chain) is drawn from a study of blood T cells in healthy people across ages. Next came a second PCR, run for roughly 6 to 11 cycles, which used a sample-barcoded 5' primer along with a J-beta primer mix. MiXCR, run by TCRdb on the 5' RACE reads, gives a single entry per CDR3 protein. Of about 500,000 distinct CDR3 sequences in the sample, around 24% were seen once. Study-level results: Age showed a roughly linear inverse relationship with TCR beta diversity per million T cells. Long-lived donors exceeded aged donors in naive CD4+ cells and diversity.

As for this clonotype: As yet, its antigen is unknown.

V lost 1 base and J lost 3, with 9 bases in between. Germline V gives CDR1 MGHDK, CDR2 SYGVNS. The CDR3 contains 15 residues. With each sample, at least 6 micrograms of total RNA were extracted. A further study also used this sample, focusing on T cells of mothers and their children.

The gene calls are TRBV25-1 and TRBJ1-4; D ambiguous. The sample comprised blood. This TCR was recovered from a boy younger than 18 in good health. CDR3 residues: CASSEFAGSNEKLFF. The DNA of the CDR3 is TGTGCCAGCAGTGAATTTGCGGGGTCTAATGAAAAACTGTTTTTT.